This TCR beta chain stems from a study of T cells after posttransplantation cyclophosphamide (dated by TCRdb to between 2015 and 2016). About the study as a whole: The study tracked T cell repertoire reconstitution by TRB sequencing after myeloablative bone marrow transplantation using posttransplantation cyclophosphamide as GVHD prophylaxis. Because TRA and TRB clonality correlated tightly in about 9 samples, the subsequent TCR analyses were limited to TRB only. Blood from all 34 PTCy patients who had 1-year posttransplant specimens underwent TRB sequencing. In 3 patients, TRB sequencing was also performed on up to 3 more blood samples taken 2 to 5.2 years after transplant, and in 4 patients, pretransplant blood was also TRB-sequenced. Public TRB sequences were compared against a database of over 3,500 sequences linked to responses to pathogens, tumor antigens, self-antigens and alloantigens. Samples from around 40 PTCy-treated patients and approximately 15 related bone marrow donors of those patients were subjected to antigen receptor sequencing. General study outcomes and caveats: At 1-2 months, donor-recipient similarity was low but rose over the first year, and the later blood repertoires were often dominated by donor CD8+ memory clones. Across 45 patients, recipient CMV seropositivity and CMV reactivation were highly associated with TRB clonality; PTCy diversity was similar to CNI/methotrexate controls. The TRB repertoires of T cells infiltrating skin or the GI tract showed only limited overlap with the TRB repertoires found in blood.

Peripheral blood samples were provided by related bone marrow donors on the day of marrow donation. Mononuclear cells from peripheral blood and bone marrow were separated by Ficoll-Hypaque density centrifugation and then cryopreserved. Genomic DNA was the input for TRB sequencing, which was run either with the immunoSEQ assay at survey resolution or with the hsTCRB kit. For the original study's pipeline: Initial read processing used immunoSEQ software, and repertoire analyses used the LymphoSeq R package. Clonality was computed as 1 minus normalized Shannon entropy, and a Gini coefficient was also calculated for each TRB dataset. Phenotypes of unsorted samples were inferred by mapping TRB sequences from sorted subsets of the recipient or donor onto the same recipient's unsorted samples. This is the immuneACCESS table as TCRdb keeps it, with only in-frame sequences that have V and J called. A part of the clones is gone; compared with another copy, unresolved V genes explain less than half, and the rest is unexplained. That table gives V, J and clone size, and the DNA gave D and trimming. This sample lists some 61,000 clones; 90% to 95% were detected once. The ten largest clones take up about 3% of the sample.

A word on this clone: Which antigen it targets is not known. No base quality values were provided; no much bigger clone lies one nucleotide off.

The germline ends are 10 bases apart after V is trimmed by 6 bases and J by 1 base. The cysteine opens and the phenylalanine closes a CDR3 of 14 amino acids. Only the CDR3 region is kept as DNA, spanning 42 bases read in frame from base 1. Per the germline V gene (reference sequence), MNHEY is the CDR1 and SMNVEV is the CDR2. The V and J segments used are TRBV27 and TRBJ1-5; D gene: possibly TRBD1, on 5 matching bases. The specimen was PBMCs. This clonotype originated in a woman aged 30 to 39 in good health and a related stem cell transplant donor. The DNA reads as follows: TGTGCCAGCAGAAATCAGGGAAGCAATCAGCCCCAGCATTTT. Its coded protein is CASRNQGSNQPQHF.